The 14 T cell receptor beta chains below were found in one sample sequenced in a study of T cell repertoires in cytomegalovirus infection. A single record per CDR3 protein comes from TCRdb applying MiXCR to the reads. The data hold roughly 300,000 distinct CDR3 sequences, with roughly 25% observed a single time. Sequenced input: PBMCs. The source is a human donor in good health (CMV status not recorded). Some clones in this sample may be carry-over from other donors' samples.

The CDR3 DNA sequence: TGCAGCGTTGAGTTGAGCCCCTACAATGAGCAGTTCTTC. This sequence encodes CSVELSPYNEQFF. V gene TRBV29-1 combines with J gene TRBJ2-1, with D uncertain. The CDR3 contains 13 residues. V dropped 3 bases and J dropped 2 bases, with 8 bases sitting between them. Germline V gene data show CDR1 as SQVTM and CDR2 as ANQGSEA.

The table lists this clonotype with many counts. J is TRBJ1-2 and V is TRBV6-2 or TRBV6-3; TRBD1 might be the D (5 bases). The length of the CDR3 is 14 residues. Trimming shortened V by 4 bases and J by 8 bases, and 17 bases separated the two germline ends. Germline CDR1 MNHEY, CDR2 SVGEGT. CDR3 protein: CASSSPGRTTGYTF. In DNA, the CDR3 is TGTGCCAGCAGTTCCCCGGGACGGACTACGGGCTACACCTTC.

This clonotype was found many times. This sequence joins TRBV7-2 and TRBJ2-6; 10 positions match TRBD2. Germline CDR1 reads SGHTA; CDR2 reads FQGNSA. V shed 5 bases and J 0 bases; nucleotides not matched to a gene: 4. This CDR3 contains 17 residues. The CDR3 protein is CASSALAGGSGANVLTF. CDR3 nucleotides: TGTGCCAGCAGCGCCTTAGCGGGAGGCTCTGGGGCCAACGTCCTGACTTTC.

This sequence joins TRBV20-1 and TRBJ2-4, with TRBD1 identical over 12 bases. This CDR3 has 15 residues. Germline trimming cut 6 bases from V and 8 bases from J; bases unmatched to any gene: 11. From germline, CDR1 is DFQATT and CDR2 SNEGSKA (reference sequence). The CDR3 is CSAEPGQGAGDIQYF. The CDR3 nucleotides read TGCAGTGCGGAGCCGGGACAGGGGGCTGGAGACATTCAGTACTTC.

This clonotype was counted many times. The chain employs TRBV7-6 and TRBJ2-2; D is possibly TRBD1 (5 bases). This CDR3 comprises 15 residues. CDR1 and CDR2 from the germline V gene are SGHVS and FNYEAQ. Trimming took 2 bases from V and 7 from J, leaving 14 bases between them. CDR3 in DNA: TGTGCCAGCAGCTTATATGCTCGGCAGGGCGGGGAGCTGTTTTTT. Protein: CASSLYARQGGELFF.

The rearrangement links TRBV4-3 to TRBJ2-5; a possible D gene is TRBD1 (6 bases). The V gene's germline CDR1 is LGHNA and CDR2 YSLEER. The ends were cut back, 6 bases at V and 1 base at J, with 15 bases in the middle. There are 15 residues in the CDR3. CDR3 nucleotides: TGCGCCAGCAGTCCCCAGGGGCGGGCCCAAGAGACCCAGTACTTC. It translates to CASSPQGRAQETQYF.

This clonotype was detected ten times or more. The CDR3 is CASSPGGALANEKLFF. The CDR3 nucleotides are TGTGCCAGCAGTCCAGGGGGGGCATTAGCTAATGAAAAACTGTTTTTT. V and J are TRBV7-2 and TRBJ1-4, with TRBD1 identical over 7 bases. This CDR3 region has 16 residues. Germline trimming cut 6 bases from V and 3 bases from J; bases unmatched to any gene: 10. CDR1 and CDR2 (germline): SGHTA, FQGNSA.

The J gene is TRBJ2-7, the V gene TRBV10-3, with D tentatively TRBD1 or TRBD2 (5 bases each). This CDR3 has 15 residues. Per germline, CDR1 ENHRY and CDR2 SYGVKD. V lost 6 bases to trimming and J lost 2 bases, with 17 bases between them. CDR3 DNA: TGTGCCATCAGCCAGTCAGGGACGCAAGCCTACGAGCAGTACTTC. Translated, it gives CAISQSGTQAYEQYF.

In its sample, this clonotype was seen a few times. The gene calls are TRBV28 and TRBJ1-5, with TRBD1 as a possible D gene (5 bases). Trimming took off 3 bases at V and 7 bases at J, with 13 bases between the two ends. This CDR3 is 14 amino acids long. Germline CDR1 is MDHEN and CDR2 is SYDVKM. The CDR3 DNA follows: TGTGCCAGCAGTTTGAAGGGGTCCCTCCAGCCCCAGCATTTT. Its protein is CASSLKGSLQPQHF.

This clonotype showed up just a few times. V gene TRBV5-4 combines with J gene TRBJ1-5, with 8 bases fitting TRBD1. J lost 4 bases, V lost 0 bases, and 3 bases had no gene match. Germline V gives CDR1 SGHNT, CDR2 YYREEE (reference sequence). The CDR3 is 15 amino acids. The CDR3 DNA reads TGTGCCAGCAGCTTGGGGCAGGGGGCGAATCAGCCCCAGCATTTT. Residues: CASSLGQGANQPQHF.

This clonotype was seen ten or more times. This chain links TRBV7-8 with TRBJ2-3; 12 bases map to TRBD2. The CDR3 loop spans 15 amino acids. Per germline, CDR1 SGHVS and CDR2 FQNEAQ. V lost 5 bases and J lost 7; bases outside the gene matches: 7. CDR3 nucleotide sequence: TGTGCCAGCAGCCAGACTAGCGGGAGTATGCATACGCAGTATTTT. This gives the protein CASSQTSGSMHTQYF.

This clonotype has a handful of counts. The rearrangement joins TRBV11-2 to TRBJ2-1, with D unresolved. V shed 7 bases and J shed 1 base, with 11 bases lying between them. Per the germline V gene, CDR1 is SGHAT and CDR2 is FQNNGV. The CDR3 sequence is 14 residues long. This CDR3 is CASTPFGSYNEQFF. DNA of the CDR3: TGTGCCAGCACCCCTTTTGGGTCCTACAATGAGCAGTTCTTC.

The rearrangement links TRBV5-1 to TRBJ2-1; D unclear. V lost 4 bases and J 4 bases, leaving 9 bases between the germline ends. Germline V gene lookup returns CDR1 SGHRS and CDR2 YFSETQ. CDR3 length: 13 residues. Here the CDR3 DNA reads TGCGCCAGCAGCGAAAACTTATACAATGAGCAGTTCTTC. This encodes CASSENLYNEQFF.

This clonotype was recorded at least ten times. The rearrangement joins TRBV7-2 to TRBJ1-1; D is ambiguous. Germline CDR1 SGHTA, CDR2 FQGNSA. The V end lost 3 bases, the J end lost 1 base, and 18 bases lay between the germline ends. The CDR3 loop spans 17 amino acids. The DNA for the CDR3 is TGTGCCAGCAGCTTTTCGGGCGTCGGAACGGAGAACACTGAAGCTTTCTTT. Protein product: CASSFSGVGTENTEAFF.